A selection of T cell receptor beta chains follows, all from one sample in a study of OX40 agonist ivuxolimab in advanced cancers. TCRdb keeps only in-frame clones here, not all; method: immunoSEQ multiplex PCR. The table shows more than 50,000 clones, with 80% to 90% occurring only once. Source: CD4+ or CD8+ T cells sorted from blood, taken in a trial of the OX40 agonist ivuxolimab. The receptors shown here come from an adult with an advanced solid tumor such as melanoma, head and neck, liver or kidney cancer. CDR3s include the opening cysteine and the closing phenylalanine or tryptophan. The D gene is left open where the match is weak. A row's size may be missing; if present it is once, few, many or a size class.

V gene: TRBV7-9; J gene: TRBJ1-2; clone size: -; D gene: -; CDR3 DNA: TGTGCCAGCAGCCCCCCCCTTGGCGATGGCTACACCTTC; CDR3 protein: CASSPPLGDGYTF
V gene: TRBV6-4; J gene: TRBJ1-2; clone size: -; D gene: TRBD1; CDR3 DNA: TGTGCCAGCAGTACAGAGATGACAGGGAACTATGGCTACACCTTC; CDR3 protein: CASSTEMTGNYGYTF
V gene: TRBV6-1; J gene: TRBJ1-5; clone size: few; D gene: TRBD1; CDR3 DNA: TGTGCCAGCAGTGATCGGGTCAGGGGGCGCATGAGCAATCAGCCCCAGCATTTT; CDR3 protein: CASSDRVRGRMSNQPQHF
V gene: TRBV6-1; J gene: TRBJ1-1; clone size: -; D gene: -; CDR3 DNA: TGTGCCAGCAGTGAGTCCCGCATGAACACTGAAGCTTTCTTT; CDR3 protein: CASSESRMNTEAFF
V gene: TRBV5-6; J gene: TRBJ1-3; clone size: once; D gene: -; CDR3 DNA: TGTGCCAGCAGCCGGGACGTAGACGGAAACACCATATATTTT; CDR3 protein: CASSRDVDGNTIYF
V gene: TRBV7-8; J gene: TRBJ2-1; clone size: -; D gene: -; CDR3 DNA: TGTGCCAGCAGCTCCCGTCAGGGCAATGAGCAGTTCTTC; CDR3 protein: CASSSRQGNEQFF
V gene: TRBV6-5; J gene: TRBJ1-1; clone size: -; D gene: TRBD1; CDR3 DNA: TGTGCCAGCAGAATCGGGACAGGCCTTCTAGCTTTCTTT; CDR3 protein: CASRIGTGLLAFF
V gene: TRBV27; J gene: TRBJ1-2; clone size: -; D gene: TRBD1; CDR3 DNA: TGTGCCAGCAGCCTTCTTGGTACAGGGGAAGCTAACTATGGCTACACCTTC; CDR3 protein: CASSLLGTGEANYGYTF
V gene: TRBV6-1; J gene: TRBJ1-1; clone size: few; D gene: -; CDR3 DNA: TGTGCCAGCAGTGAAAGCTTTGGGGCTTTCTTT; CDR3 protein: CASSESFGAFF
V gene: TRBV21-1; J gene: TRBJ2-2; clone size: -; D gene: -; CDR3 DNA: TGTGCCAGCAACATCAGACAGGGGAACACCGGGGAGCTGTTTTTT; CDR3 protein: CASNIRQGNTGELFF
V gene: TRBV9; J gene: TRBJ2-5; clone size: -; D gene: TRBD1; CDR3 DNA: TGTGCCAGCAGCGAGGGGGCAGGGCGCGAGGTGACCCAGTACTTC; CDR3 protein: CASSEGAGREVTQYF
V gene: TRBV6-6; J gene: TRBJ2-7; clone size: -; D gene: TRBD1; CDR3 DNA: TGTGCCAGCGGGAAGGGGGCTACTTACTACGAGCAGTACTTC; CDR3 protein: CASGKGATYYEQYF
V gene: TRBV19; J gene: TRBJ1-3; clone size: -; D gene: -; CDR3 DNA: TGTGCCAGTAGTATTCAGGCCGCCTCTGGAAACACCATATATTTT; CDR3 protein: CASSIQAASGNTIYF
V gene: TRBV6-1; J gene: TRBJ1-5; clone size: few; D gene: -; CDR3 DNA: TGTGCCAGCAAGGTAGGCAATCAGCCCCAGCATTTT; CDR3 protein: CASKVGNQPQHF
V gene: TRBV6-5; J gene: TRBJ1-2; clone size: once; D gene: -; CDR3 DNA: TGTGCCAGCAGTTACAGTGGGACGGTCTATGGCTACACCTTC; CDR3 protein: CASSYSGTVYGYTF